This passage covers 10 T cell receptor beta chains from one sample sequenced in a study of T cell changes during pregnancy in multiple sclerosis. Only in-frame clones appear in the TCRdb table, and some are missing; sequencing was by immunoSEQ multiplex PCR. Of over 25,000 clones listed, about nine tenths were seen once; the top ten hold 8.3%. The starting material was CD8+ T cells from peripheral blood mononuclear cells, obtained in the second trimester of pregnancy. The receptors were gathered from a female donor with multiple sclerosis, enrolled in a pregnancy study.

Only one count was recorded for this clone. The V gene is TRBV5-1, the J gene TRBJ1-6; D gene unclear. Germline V gene data show CDR1 as SGHRS and CDR2 as YFSETQ. The CDR3 has 15 amino acids. V was shortened by 2 bases and J by 7 bases, with 13 bases between the two germline ends. The CDR3: CASSLLGETNSPLHF. The DNA of the CDR3 is TGCGCCAGCAGCTTATTGGGAGAAACGAATTCACCCCTCCACTTT.

The chain is built from TRBV30 and TRBJ1-1, with D hard to call. Per the germline V gene, CDR1 is GTSNPN and CDR2 is SVGIG (reference sequence). V was clipped by 5 bases and J by 1 base, with 5 bases between them. The CDR3 consists of 11 residues. CDR3 sequence: CAWGRNTEAFF. The DNA of the CDR3 is TGTGCCTGGGGCAGGAACACTGAAGCTTTCTTT.

This sequence joins TRBV7-9 and TRBJ1-1; 8 positions agree with TRBD1. Germline V gene lookup returns CDR1 SEHNR and CDR2 FQNEAQ (reference sequence). This CDR3 region has 15 residues. V lost 7 bases to trimming and J lost 5 bases; unmatched junction nucleotides: 12. The CDR3 here is CASKEPGQDVTEAFF. In nucleotides, the CDR3 is TGTGCCAGCAAGGAACCGGGACAGGATGTTACTGAAGCTTTCTTT.

The chain recombines TRBV6-1 with TRBJ2-7; 8 positions match TRBD1. The V segment lost 5 bases and the J segment 4 bases; nucleotides outside the gene matches: 4. The CDR3 has 13 amino acids. The germline V gene has CDR1 MNHNS and CDR2 SASEGT. The CDR3 sequence: CASSWDRPYEQYF. CDR3 nucleotide sequence: TGTGCCAGCAGTTGGGACAGGCCTTACGAGCAGTACTTC.

A note on this clone: One end of the junction is discordant with germline, which a read error may explain. The chain joins TRBV5-4 to TRBJ1-2, with D possibly matching TRBD1 (6 bases). The CDR3 extends over 17 amino acids. CDR1 and CDR2 (germline): SGHNT, YYREEE (reference sequence). CDR3: CASSQEWHRAILYGYTF. CDR3 DNA: TGCGCCAGCAGCCAAGAGTGGCACAGGGCAATTCTCTATGGCTACACCTTC.

This chain links TRBV4-3 with TRBJ2-1, with TRBD2 matching 12 bases. V was pared by 0 bases and J by 9 bases, with 6 bases of the junction left unmatched. The CDR3 is 16 residues long. The germline V gene encodes CDR1 LGHNA and CDR2 YSLEER. CDR3 DNA sequence: TGCGCCAGCAGCCAAGATCCTAGCGGGGGGGCCACTGAGCAGTTCTTC. Protein sequence: CASSQDPSGGATEQFF.

V is TRBV6-5 and J is TRBJ2-2; D may be TRBD1 (6 bases). Trimming removed 10 bases from V and 3 bases from J, with 12 bases in between. The length of the CDR3 is 13 residues. Germline CDR1 MNHEY, CDR2 SVGAGI. CDR3 amino acids: CATSRTDTGELFF. CDR3 sequence (DNA): TGTGCCACCTCCCGGACAGACACCGGGGAGCTGTTTTTT.

The CDR3 DNA follows: TGTGCCAGCAGCCTCGGACAGGGAAAGCACACTGAAGCTTTCTTT. It codes for CASSLGQGKHTEAFF. The chain combines TRBV7-9 with TRBJ1-1; TRBD1 matches 8 bases. The V gene end was trimmed by 5 bases and the J gene end by 3 bases; junction bases not matched to a gene: 8. CDR1 and CDR2 from the germline V gene are SEHNR and FQNEAQ (reference sequence). The CDR3 contains 15 residues.

The gene calls are TRBV9 and TRBJ2-2; unclear D gene. There are 14 residues in the CDR3. Trimming cost V 0 bases and J 1 base, with 4 bases left between them. CDR1 and CDR2 from the germline V gene are SGDLS and YYNGEE. The CDR3 sequence: CASSVGQNTGELFF. The CDR3 nucleotides read TGTGCCAGCAGCGTAGGACAGAACACCGGGGAGCTGTTTTTT.

This chain uses TRBV4-2 with TRBJ2-1, with 10 bases fitting TRBD2. CDR3 length equals 16 residues. V gave up 1 base and J gave up 8 bases; unmatched junction bases: 8. The V gene's germline CDR1 is LGHNA and CDR2 YNFKEQ. CDR3 sequence reads: CASSQALSGGVDEQFF. As DNA, the CDR3 is TGTGCCAGCAGCCAAGCCCTAAGCGGGGGGGTAGATGAGCAGTTCTTC.